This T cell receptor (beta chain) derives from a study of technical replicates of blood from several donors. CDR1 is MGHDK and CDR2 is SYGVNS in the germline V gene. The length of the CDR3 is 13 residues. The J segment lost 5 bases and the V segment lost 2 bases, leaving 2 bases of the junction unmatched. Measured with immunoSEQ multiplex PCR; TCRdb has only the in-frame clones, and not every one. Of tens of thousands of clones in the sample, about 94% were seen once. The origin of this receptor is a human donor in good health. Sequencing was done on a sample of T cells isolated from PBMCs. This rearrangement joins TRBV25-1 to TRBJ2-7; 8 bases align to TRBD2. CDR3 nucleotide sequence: TGTGCCAGCAGTGAAACGGGAGGGGACGAGCAGTACTTC. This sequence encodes CASSETGGDEQYF.